This TCR beta chain was recovered during a study of brain T cells in children with intractable seizures. General study findings and limits: Clones missing pre-surgery may reflect undersampling of that blood sample.

Documented time point: blood from clinic visit 5 months post-surgery; TSC patient then seizure free. Sequencing was limited to surgery cases with top T cell transcript signatures in brain tissue. Pre-surgery treatment included at least one anti-epileptic drug. Only in-frame clones appear in the TCRdb table, and some are missing; sequencing was by immunoSEQ multiplex PCR. The table has hundreds of thousands of clones, roughly 93% seen once; the top ten hold roughly 5.8%. The V end was cut by 8 bases, the J end by 3 bases, with 13 bases between. CDR1 is MDHEN and CDR2 is SYDVKM in the germline V gene. CDR3 size: 14 residues. Points on this clone: Its antigen is unknown.

The sequences come from peripheral blood, collected approximately 5 months after surgery. The sequence came from a boy under two years old with tuberous sclerosis and intractable seizures. The genes are TRBV28 and TRBJ2-2; D is possibly TRBD1 or TRBD2 (5 bases each). Here the CDR3 DNA reads TGTGCCAGCGTTGGCCGGGGACACACCGGGGAGCTGTTTTTT. Amino acid sequence: CASVGRGHTGELFF.